The source of this T cell receptor beta chain is a study of shared clonotypes between healthy human individuals. Generated by immunoSEQ multiplex PCR, the TCRdb table keeps only in-frame clones and is missing some. The data contain about 1.1 million clones, approximately 75% of them seen just once; the ten biggest clones take up approximately 0.9%. The germline V gene has CDR1 SQVTM and CDR2 ANQGSEA. The CDR3 spans 12 residues. V was clipped by 4 bases and J by 7 bases, with 13 bases between them. V usage is TRBV29-1 and J usage is TRBJ2-5; tentative D call: TRBD2 (7 bases). The receptor's source is a man aged 18 to 29 in good health. Some clones in this sample may be carry-over from other donors' samples. Sequencing was done on a sample of memory CD4+ T cells from PBMCs. Regarding subset: CD45RA-negative fraction. CDR3 sequence (DNA): TGCAGCGTTGTACAGGGAGGGGTGACCCAGTACTTC. Amino acid sequence: CSVVQGGVTQYF.